This T cell receptor (beta chain) was captured by sequencing in a study of blood T cell repertoires in COVID-19. Study at large: Acute-phase and convalescent COVID-19 samples originated in the United States, Italy and Spain. Sources were T cells, B-cell-depleted T cells, or PBMCs; the material itself was cDNA or gDNA.

This clone appeared a few times. V was clipped by 0 bases and J by 2 bases; unmatched bases: 2. Germline V lookup: CDR1 SGHRS, CDR2 YFSETQ. This CDR3 region has 14 residues. As processed by the authors: Amplified reference gene primers provided the basis for estimating nucleated cell counts. Sequenced by immunoSEQ multiplex PCR; TCRdb stores in-frame clones only, minus some. The V and J calls and clone size are taken from that table; D and trimming were inferred from the DNA. This sample has roughly 12,000 clones, with roughly four fifths found just once. The chain links TRBV5-1 to TRBJ2-7, with TRBD1 matching 7 bases. Sequenced input: peripheral blood. The origin of this receptor is a human donor in a cohort sampled during active COVID-19. The DNA for the CDR3 is TGCGCCAGCAGCTTGGGACAGGGCCCCTACGAGCAGTACTTC. This sequence encodes CASSLGQGPYEQYF.